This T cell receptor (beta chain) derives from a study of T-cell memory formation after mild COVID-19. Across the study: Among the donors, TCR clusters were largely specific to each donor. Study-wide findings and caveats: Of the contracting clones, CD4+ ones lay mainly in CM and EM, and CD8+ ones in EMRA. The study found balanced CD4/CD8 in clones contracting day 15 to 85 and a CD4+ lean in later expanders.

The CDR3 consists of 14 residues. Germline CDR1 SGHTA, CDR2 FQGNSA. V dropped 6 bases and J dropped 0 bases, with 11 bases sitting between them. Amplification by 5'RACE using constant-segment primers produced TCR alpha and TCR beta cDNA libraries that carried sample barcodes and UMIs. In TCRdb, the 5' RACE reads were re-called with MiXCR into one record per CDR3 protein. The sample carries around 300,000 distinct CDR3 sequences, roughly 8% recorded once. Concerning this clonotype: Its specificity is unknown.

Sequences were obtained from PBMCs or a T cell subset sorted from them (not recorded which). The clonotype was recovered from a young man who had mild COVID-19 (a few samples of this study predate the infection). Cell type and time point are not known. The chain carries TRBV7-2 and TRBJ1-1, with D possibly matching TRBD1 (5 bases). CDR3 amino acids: CASRGGVVNTEAFF. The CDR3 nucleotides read TGTGCCAGCAGAGGAGGGGTTGTGAACACTGAAGCTTTCTTT.